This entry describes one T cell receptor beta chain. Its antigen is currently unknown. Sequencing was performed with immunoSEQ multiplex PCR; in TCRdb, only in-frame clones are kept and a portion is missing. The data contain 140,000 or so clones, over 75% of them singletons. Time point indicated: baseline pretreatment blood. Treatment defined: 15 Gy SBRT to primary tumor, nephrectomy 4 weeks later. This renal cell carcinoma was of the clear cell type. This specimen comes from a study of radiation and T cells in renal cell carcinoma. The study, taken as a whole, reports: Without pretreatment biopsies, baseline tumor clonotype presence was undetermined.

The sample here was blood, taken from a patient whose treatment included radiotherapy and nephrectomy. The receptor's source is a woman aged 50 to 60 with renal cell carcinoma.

CDR3 in DNA: TGTGCCAGCAGCTTAAGGGCAGGTAGCAATCAGCCCCAGCATTTT. Translated, it gives CASSLRAGSNQPQHF. This sequence joins TRBV7-6 and TRBJ1-5; D gene unclear. Germline V gives CDR1 SGHVS, CDR2 FNYEAQ. The CDR3 length is 15 residues. Trimming stripped 2 bases from V and 0 bases from J, with 8 bases between.